The entry that follows covers one T cell receptor beta chain sequence. Losses at the gene ends were 3 bases for V and 2 bases for J; bases not matched to a gene: 12. The CDR3 length is 18 residues. The germline V gene has CDR1 MGHRA and CDR2 YSYEKL. Original processing notes: From reference gene primer amplification, estimates of nucleated cell counts were derived. Here immunoSEQ multiplex PCR was the method, and the copy in TCRdb shows in-frame clones only, minus some. The D gene and trimming were derived from the DNA, and the V and J assignments and clone size from that table. The sample contains approximately 150,000 clones, 80% to 90% of which appear only once. The sample comes from a study of blood T cell repertoires in COVID-19. Turning to the study itself: There were acute and convalescent COVID-19 samples, and they came from the United States, Italy and Spain.

The sequence came from an older woman who had recovered from COVID-19. Sequenced material: peripheral blood. This chain joins TRBV4-1 and TRBJ1-5, with 8 bases matching TRBD1. CDR3 region: CASSHRIRTGPGNQPQHF. In DNA form, the CDR3 reads TGCGCCAGCAGCCATCGAATCCGGACAGGGCCGGGCAATCAGCCCCAGCATTTT.